One and the same sample provided the 9 T cell receptor beta chains below, sequenced in a study of Graves' ophthalmopathy and Graves' hyperthyroidism. Amplification from RNA transcripts yielded the TCR beta CDR3 regions. First-round RT-PCR relied on HTBI primers, and a second-round multiplex PCR came next. In TCRdb, the multiplex PCR reads were re-called with MiXCR into one record per CDR3 protein. The profile shows fewer than 350,000 distinct CDR3 sequences, 15% to 20% of them singletons. The source material was peripheral blood. These receptors were taken from an adult man with Graves' ophthalmopathy.

This clonotype has at least ten counts. The CDR3 region is CASSLAAARLNSPLHF. DNA of the CDR3: TGTGCCAGCAGCTTGGCGGCGGCCAGGCTAAATTCACCCCTCCACTTT. The rearrangement uses TRBV5-6 and TRBJ1-6, with D unclear. Germline lookup yields CDR1 SGHDT and CDR2 YYEEEE. The CDR3 length is 16 residues. With 0 bases removed from V and 7 bases from J, the gap between germline ends came to 14 bases.

This clonotype was found many times. This chain links TRBV5-5 with TRBJ1-5, with a tentative D call TRBD1 (5 bases). Per the germline V gene, CDR1 is SGHKS and CDR2 is YYEKEE (reference sequence). Trimming pared 4 bases from V and 3 bases from J, leaving 14 bases between. There are 15 residues in the CDR3. CDR3: CASSPQGGDNQPQHF. The CDR3 coding sequence is TGTGCCAGCAGCCCCCAGGGAGGGGACAATCAGCCCCAGCATTTT.

The sample holds many counts of this clonotype. The chain couples TRBV30 to TRBJ1-2; D remains ambiguous. V was clipped by 5 bases and J by 5 bases, with 12 bases between them. CDR1 is GTSNPN and CDR2 is SVGIG in the germline V gene (reference sequence). The CDR3 runs 12 residues. The CDR3: CAWAAPIYGYTF. CDR3 nucleotide sequence: TGTGCCTGGGCGGCACCTATTTATGGCTACACCTTC.

This clonotype appeared many times. The chain carries TRBV5-6 and TRBJ2-5; unclear D gene. The V gene lost 5 bases and the J gene lost 2 bases, with 22 bases spanning the gap. CDR1 is SGHDT, CDR2 YYEEEE, per germline. The CDR3 extends over 17 amino acids. CDR3 amino acids: CASRKELLSNIQETQYF. The DNA for the CDR3 is TGTGCCAGCAGAAAAGAACTGCTCAGTAACATTCAAGAGACCCAGTACTTC.

V usage is TRBV6-5 and J usage is TRBJ2-7; 13 bases are shared with TRBD2. Losses at the gene ends were 2 bases for V and 4 bases for J; bases not matched to a gene: 5. There are 16 residues in the CDR3. Germline-derived CDR1 and CDR2 are MNHEY and SVGAGI. The CDR3 sequence: CASSYLGTSGIYEQYF. In DNA form, the CDR3 reads TGTGCCAGCAGTTACCTCGGGACTAGCGGGATTTACGAGCAGTACTTC.

At least ten counts were recorded for this clonotype. The chain joins TRBV20-1 to TRBJ1-1, with a weak D call TRBD1 (5 bases). Per the germline V gene, CDR1 is DFQATT and CDR2 is SNEGSKA (reference sequence). The V end lost 1 base, the J end lost 1 base, and 13 bases lay between the germline ends. The length of the CDR3 is 15 residues. The CDR3 nucleotides are TGCAGTGCTAGAGTTGGGGGTATAGAGAACACTGAAGCTTTCTTT. Its translation is CSARVGGIENTEAFF.

This clonotype came up many times. The CDR3 protein is CASPYGRLNYEQYF. CDR3 coding DNA: TGTGCCAGTCCCTACGGGCGGTTAAACTACGAGCAGTACTTC. This rearrangement joins TRBV6-5 to TRBJ2-7; no clear D. Trimming left V 9 bases short and J 3 bases short, with 18 bases between. The CDR3 covers 14 residues. CDR1 and CDR2 (germline): MNHEY, SVGAGI.

This clonotype appeared many times. The chain recombines TRBV19 with TRBJ1-1, with TRBD1 identical over 7 bases. Germline assignment: CDR1 LNHDA and CDR2 SQIVND (reference sequence). Trimming at V came to 1 base and at J to 1 base, leaving 6 bases not matched to a gene. The CDR3 sequence is 16 residues long. The CDR3 reads CASSIGGTATNTEAFF. DNA of the CDR3: TGTGCCAGTAGTATAGGAGGGACAGCTACGAACACTGAAGCTTTCTTT.

At least ten counts were recorded for this clonotype. The chain employs TRBV27 and TRBJ2-7; 7 bases agree with TRBD2. Germline V CDR1 and CDR2: MNHEY, SMNVEV (reference sequence). This CDR3 has 15 amino acids. The trim removed 3 bases at V and 2 bases at J, leaving 7 bases unmatched. CDR3 coding DNA: TGTGCCAGCAGTTTTAGTCTAGCGGACACCTACGAGCAGTACTTC. Amino acids: CASSFSLADTYEQYF.